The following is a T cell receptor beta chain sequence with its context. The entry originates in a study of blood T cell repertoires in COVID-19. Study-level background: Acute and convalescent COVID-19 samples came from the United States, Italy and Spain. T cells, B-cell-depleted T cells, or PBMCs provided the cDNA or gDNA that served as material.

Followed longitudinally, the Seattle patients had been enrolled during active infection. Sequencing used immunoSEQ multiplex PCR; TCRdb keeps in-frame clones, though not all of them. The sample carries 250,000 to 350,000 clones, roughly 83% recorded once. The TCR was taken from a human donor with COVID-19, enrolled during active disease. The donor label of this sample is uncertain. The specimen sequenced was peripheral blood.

CDR3 DNA: TGTGCCAGCAGTAGGACTAGCGGCGCTGAGCAGTTCTTC. Residues: CASSRTSGAEQFF. This sequence joins TRBV6-2 or TRBV6-3 and TRBJ2-1, with 10 bases that match TRBD2. V lost 5 bases to trimming and J lost 9 bases; unmatched junction nucleotides: 4. This CDR3 is built from 13 residues. Germline CDR1 MNHEY, CDR2 SVGEGT.